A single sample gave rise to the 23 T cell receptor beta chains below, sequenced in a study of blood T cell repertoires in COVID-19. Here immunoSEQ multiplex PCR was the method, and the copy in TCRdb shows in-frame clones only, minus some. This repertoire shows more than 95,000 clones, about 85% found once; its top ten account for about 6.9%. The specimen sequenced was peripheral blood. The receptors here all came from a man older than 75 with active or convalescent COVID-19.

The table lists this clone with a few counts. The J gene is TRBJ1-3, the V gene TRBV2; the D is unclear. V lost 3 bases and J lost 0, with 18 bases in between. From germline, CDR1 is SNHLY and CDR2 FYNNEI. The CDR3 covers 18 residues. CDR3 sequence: CASSDSLTASFSGNTIYF. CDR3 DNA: TGTGCCAGCAGTGATTCGTTGACTGCAAGCTTCTCTGGAAACACCATATATTTT.

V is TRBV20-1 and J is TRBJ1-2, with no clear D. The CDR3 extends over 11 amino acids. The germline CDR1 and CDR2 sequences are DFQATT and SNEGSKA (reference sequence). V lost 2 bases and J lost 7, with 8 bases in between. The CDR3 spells CSARMEGGYTF. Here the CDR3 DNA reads TGCAGTGCTAGAATGGAGGGTGGCTACACCTTC.

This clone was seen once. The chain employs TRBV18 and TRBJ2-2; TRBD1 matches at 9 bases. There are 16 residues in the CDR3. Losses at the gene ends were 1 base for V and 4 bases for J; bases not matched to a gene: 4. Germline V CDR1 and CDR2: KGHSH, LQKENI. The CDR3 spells CASSPLTGGSTGELFF. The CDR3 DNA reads TGTGCCAGCTCACCACTGACAGGGGGAAGCACCGGGGAGCTGTTTTTT.

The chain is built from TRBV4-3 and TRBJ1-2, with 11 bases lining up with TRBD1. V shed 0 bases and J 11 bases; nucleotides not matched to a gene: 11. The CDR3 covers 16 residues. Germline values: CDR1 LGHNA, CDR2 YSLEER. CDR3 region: CASSQDSSGGTGGYTF. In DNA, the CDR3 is TGCGCCAGCAGCCAAGATTCATCGGGCGGGACAGGGGGTTACACCTTC.

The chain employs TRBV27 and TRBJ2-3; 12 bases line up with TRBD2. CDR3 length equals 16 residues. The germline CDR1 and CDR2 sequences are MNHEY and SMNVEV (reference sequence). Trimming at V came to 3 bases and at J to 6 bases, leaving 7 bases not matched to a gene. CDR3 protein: CASSLTSGRGVDTQYF. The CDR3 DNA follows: TGTGCCAGCAGTTTGACTAGCGGGAGAGGTGTGGATACGCAGTATTTT.

CDR3 nucleotides: TGTGCCAGCAGCTTTGGGACTAGCGGGAGGTTCGACGAGCAGTACTTC. Translation: CASSFGTSGRFDEQYF. The chain recombines TRBV11-3 with TRBJ2-7; 15 nucleotides match TRBD2. The CDR3 contains 16 residues. Germline V gene sequence: CDR1 SGHNT, CDR2 YENEEA. Trimming removed 3 bases from V and 5 bases from J; junction bases left unmatched: 5.

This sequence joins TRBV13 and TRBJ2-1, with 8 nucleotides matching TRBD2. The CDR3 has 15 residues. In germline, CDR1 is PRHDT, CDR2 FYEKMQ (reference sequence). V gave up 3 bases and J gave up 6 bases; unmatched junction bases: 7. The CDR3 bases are TGTGCCAGCAGCTTCCCGGGACTAGGAGTCAATGAGCAGTTCTTC. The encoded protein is CASSFPGLGVNEQFF. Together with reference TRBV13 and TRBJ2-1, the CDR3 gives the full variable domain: AAGVIQSPRHLIKEKRETATLKCYPIPRHDTVYWYQQGPGQDPQFLISFYEKMQSDKGSIPDRFSAQQFSDYHSELNMSSLELGDSALYFCASSFPGLGVNEQFFGPGTRLTVL.

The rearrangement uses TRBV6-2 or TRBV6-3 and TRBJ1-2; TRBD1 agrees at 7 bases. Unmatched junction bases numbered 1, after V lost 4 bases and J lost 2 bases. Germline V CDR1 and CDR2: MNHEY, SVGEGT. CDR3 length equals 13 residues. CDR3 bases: TGTGCCAGCAGTTCAGGGGGGAACTATGGCTACACCTTC. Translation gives CASSSGGNYGYTF.

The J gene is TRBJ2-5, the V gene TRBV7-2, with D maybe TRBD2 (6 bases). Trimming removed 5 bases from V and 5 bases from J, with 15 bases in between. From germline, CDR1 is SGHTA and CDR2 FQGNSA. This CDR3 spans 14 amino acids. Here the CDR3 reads CASSPTGGPETQYF. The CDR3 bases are TGTGCCAGCAGCCCGACCGGAGGGCCGGAGACCCAGTACTTC. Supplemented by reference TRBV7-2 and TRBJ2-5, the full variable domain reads GAGVSQSPSNKVTEKGKDVELRCDPISGHTALYWYRQSLGQGLEFLIYFQGNSAPDKSGLPSDRFSAERTGGSVSTLTIQRTQQEDSAVYLCASSPTGGPETQYFGPGTRLLVL.

CDR3 sequence (DNA): TGCGCCAGCAGCCGGGGGGGCGATTACTCTGGAAACACCATATATTTT. The encoded protein is CASSRGGDYSGNTIYF. This chain links TRBV5-1 with TRBJ1-3, with a tentative D call TRBD1 (6 bases). This CDR3 has 16 amino acids. CDR1 and CDR2 (germline): SGHRS, YFSETQ. The germline V and J ends were trimmed by 4 bases and 0 bases, with 14 bases remaining between them.

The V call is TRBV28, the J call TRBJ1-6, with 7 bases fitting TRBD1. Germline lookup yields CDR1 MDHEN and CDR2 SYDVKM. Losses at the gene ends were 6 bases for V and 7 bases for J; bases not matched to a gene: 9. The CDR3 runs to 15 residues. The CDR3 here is CASRAGGFRNSPLHF. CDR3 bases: TGTGCCAGCAGGGCAGGGGGGTTTAGGAATTCACCCCTCCACTTT.

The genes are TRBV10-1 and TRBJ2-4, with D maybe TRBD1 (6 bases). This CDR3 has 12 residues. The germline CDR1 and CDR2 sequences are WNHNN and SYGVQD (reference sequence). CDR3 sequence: CGIPQGLDIQYF. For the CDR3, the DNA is TGCGGCATCCCCCAGGGGCTAGACATTCAGTACTTC.

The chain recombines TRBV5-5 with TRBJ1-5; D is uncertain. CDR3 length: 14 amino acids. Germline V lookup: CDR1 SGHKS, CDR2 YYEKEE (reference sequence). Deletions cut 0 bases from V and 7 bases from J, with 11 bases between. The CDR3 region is CASSLVDSWQPQHF. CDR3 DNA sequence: TGTGCCAGCAGCTTGGTGGACTCGTGGCAGCCCCAGCATTTT. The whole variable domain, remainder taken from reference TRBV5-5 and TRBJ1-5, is DAGVTQSPTHLIKTRGQQVTLRCSPISGHKSVSWYQQVLGQGPQFIFQYYEKEERGRGNFPDRFSARQFPNYSSELNVNALLLGDSALYLCASSLVDSWQPQHFGDGTRLSIL.

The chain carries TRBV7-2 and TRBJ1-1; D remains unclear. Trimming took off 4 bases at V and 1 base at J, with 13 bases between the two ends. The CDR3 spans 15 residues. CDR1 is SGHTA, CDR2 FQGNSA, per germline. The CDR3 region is CASSSREGGNTEAFF. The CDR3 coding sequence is TGTGCCAGCAGCTCACGTGAGGGCGGGAACACTGAAGCTTTCTTT.

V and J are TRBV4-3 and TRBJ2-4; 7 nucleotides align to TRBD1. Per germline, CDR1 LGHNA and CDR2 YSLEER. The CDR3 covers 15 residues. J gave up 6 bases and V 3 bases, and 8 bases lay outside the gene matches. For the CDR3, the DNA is TGCGCCAGCAGCCACGTGACAGGGAACGGAAACATTCAGTACTTC. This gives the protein CASSHVTGNGNIQYF.

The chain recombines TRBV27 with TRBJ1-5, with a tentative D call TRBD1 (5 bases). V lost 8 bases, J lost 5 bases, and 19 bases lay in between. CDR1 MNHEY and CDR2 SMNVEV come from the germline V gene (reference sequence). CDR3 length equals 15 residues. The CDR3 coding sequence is TGTGCCAGCCGCCCCTCCGGGCAGGGTTATCAGCCCCAGCATTTT. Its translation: CASRPSGQGYQPQHF.

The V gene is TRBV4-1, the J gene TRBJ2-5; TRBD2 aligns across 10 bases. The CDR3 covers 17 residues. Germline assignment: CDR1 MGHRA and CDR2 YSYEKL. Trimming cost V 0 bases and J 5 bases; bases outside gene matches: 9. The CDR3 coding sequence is TGCGCCAGCAGCCAAGATTTGGCGACTAGCGGGCGGGAGACCCAGTACTTC. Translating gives CASSQDLATSGRETQYF.

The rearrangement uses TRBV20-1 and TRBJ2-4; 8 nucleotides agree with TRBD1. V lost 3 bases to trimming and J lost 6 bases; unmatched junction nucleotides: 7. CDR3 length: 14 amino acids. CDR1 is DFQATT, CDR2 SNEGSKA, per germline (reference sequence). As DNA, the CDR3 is TGCAGTGCTAGTCCCGGGACAGGAGGAAACATTCAGTACTTC. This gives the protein CSASPGTGGNIQYF.

DNA for the CDR3: TGTGCCATCAGTGAGTCGGGGGGTGGTGAAAAACTGTTTTTT. Encoded protein: CAISESGGGEKLFF. The chain combines TRBV10-3 with TRBJ1-4; maybe TRBD1 (5 bases). This CDR3 has 14 residues. V was clipped by 0 bases and J by 7 bases, with 9 bases between them. Germline V CDR1 and CDR2: ENHRY, SYGVKD.

The CDR3 sequence is CASSPQGQGAYEQYF. CDR3 nucleotide sequence: TGTGCCAGCTCACCTCAAGGACAGGGGGCATACGAGCAGTACTTC. V and J are TRBV18 and TRBJ2-7, with TRBD1 matching over 11 bases. V was pared by 3 bases and J by 4 bases, with 5 bases of the junction left unmatched. The CDR3 has 15 amino acids. The germline V gene has CDR1 KGHSH and CDR2 LQKENI.

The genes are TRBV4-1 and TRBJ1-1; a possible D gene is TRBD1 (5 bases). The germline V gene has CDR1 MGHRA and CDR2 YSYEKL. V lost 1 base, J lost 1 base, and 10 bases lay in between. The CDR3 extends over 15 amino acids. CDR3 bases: TGCGCCAGCAGCCAAGGGCAGGGTAGGAACACTGAAGCTTTCTTT. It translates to CASSQGQGRNTEAFF.

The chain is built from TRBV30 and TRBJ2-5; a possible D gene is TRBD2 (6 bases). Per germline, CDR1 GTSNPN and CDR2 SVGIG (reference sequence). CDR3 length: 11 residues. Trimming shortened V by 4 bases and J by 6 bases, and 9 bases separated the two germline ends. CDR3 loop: CAWMEGKTQYF. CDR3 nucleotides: TGTGCCTGGATGGAGGGAAAGACCCAGTACTTC.

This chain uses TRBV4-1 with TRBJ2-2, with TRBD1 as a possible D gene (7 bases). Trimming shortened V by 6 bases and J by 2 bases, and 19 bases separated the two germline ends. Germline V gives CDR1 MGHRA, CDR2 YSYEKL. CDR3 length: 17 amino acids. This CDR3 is CASRRYAGQQNTGELFF. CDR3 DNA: TGCGCCAGCAGACGTTACGCGGGACAGCAAAACACCGGGGAGCTGTTTTTT.